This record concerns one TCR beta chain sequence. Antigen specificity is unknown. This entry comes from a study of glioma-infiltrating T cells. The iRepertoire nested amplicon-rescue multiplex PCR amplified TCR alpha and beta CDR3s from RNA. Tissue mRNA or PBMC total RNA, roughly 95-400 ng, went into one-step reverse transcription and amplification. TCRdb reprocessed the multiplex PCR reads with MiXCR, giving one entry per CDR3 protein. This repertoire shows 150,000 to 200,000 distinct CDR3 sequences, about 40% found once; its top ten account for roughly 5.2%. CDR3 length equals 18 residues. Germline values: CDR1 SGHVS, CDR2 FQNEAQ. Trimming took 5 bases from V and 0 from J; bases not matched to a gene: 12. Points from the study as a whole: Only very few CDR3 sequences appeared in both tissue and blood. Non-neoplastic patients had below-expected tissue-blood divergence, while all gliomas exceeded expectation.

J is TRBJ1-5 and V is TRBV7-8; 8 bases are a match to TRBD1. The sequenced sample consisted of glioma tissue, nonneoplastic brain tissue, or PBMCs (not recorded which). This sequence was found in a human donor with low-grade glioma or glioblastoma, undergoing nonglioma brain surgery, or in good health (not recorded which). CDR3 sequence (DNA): TGTGCCAGCAGCCCCCAACGGACAGGGACTTATAGCAATCAGCCCCAGCATTTT. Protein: CASSPQRTGTYSNQPQHF.